Sequencing of this T cell receptor (beta chain) was carried out in a study of T-cell memory formation after mild COVID-19. Turning to the study itself: Clusters of TCRs were largely donor specific. Study observations and caveats: Clonal second-wave expansions that peaked on day 37 had unconfirmed SARS-CoV-2 specificity. Mainly in CM and EM were contracting CD4+ clones; CD8+ were in EMRA. Clones contracting across day 15 to 85 had a balanced CD4/CD8 profile; later expanding clones leaned CD4+.

This clonotype was counted between two and nine times. As yet, its antigen is unknown. The CDR3 sequence is 15 residues long. V was cut by 4 bases and J by 1 base, with 16 bases left in between. Per germline, CDR1 DFQATT and CDR2 SNEGSKA (reference sequence). Each CDR3 protein gets one entry after TCRdb re-called the 5' RACE reads with MiXCR. The sample lists roughly 240,000 distinct CDR3 sequences, 15% occurring once. This rearrangement joins TRBV20-1 to TRBJ1-2; D might be TRBD1 (6 bases). The source material was PBMCs or a T cell subset sorted from them (not recorded which). This receptor was obtained from an adult woman who had mild COVID-19 (a few samples of this study predate the infection). Cell type and time point are not known. The CDR3, as DNA: TGCAGTGCTAAGCCCTCAGGGGCCCTTAACTATGGCTACACCTTC. Protein product: CSAKPSGALNYGYTF.